This record looks at one TCR beta chain sequence and its context. Its antigen is as yet unknown. This record comes from a study of PD-1 blockade in classical Hodgkin lymphoma. Study results and limitations: Complete responders' baseline diversity resembled that of newly diagnosed patients.

Sample time point: cycle 4 day 1 (C4D1), after 5 to 7 weeks of nivolumab. Patients all relapsed after autologous stem cell transplantation, and there was variation in brentuximab vedotin exposure. Thawed PBMCs underwent magnetic negative selection to yield purified CD4+ T cells. Libraries were prepared by immunoSEQ multiplex PCR; TCRdb keeps only in-frame clonotypes and omits some of them. The sample comprises fewer than 35,000 clones, about 94% of which are singletons, and 0.3% rests with the top ten. The receptor comes from a human donor with classical Hodgkin lymphoma. The sequencing used CD4+ T cells from blood, collected before the fourth cycle of nivolumab.

DNA for the CDR3: TGTGCCAGTAGTACAGGGCGGACCCAGTACTTC. Encoded protein: CASSTGRTQYF. V gene TRBV19 combines with J gene TRBJ2-5; D is perhaps TRBD1 (5 bases). Germline V gene data show CDR1 as LNHDA and CDR2 as SQIVND (reference sequence). CDR3 length: 11 amino acids. Trimming removed 4 bases from V and 7 bases from J, with 7 bases in between. The whole variable domain, remainder taken from reference TRBV19 and TRBJ2-5, is DGGITQSPKYLFRKEGQNVTLSCEQNLNHDAMYWYRQDPGQGLRLIYYSQIVNDFQKGDIAEGYSVSREKKESFPLTVTSAQKNPTAFYLCASSTGRTQYFGPGTRLLVL.